Here is one T cell receptor (beta chain) with its context. The target antigen is unknown. A read error may produce the germline difference seen at one junction end. These data are taken from a study of blood T cells in healthy people across ages. Study observations and caveats: Naive T cell percentage by flow cytometry tracked strongly with beta diversity.

Together with a sample-barcoded 5' primer, a J-beta primer mix was included in a second PCR lasting about 7 to 12 cycles. A single record per CDR3 protein comes from TCRdb applying MiXCR to the 5' RACE reads. The table lists around 1.5 million distinct CDR3 sequences, 34% of them singletons, with over 9% in the top ten. The V gene's germline CDR1 is SGHTA and CDR2 FQGTGA. This CDR3 has 15 residues. The specimen sequenced was blood. This clonotype originated in a woman in her 30s in good health. The rearrangement links TRBV7-3 to TRBJ2-1; the match to TRBD2 covers 9 bases. This chain's CDR3 is CANSPRGGQAYEQFF. The CDR3 DNA reads as TGTGCCAACAGCCCGCGGGGGGGGCAGGCCTACGAGCAGTTCTTC.